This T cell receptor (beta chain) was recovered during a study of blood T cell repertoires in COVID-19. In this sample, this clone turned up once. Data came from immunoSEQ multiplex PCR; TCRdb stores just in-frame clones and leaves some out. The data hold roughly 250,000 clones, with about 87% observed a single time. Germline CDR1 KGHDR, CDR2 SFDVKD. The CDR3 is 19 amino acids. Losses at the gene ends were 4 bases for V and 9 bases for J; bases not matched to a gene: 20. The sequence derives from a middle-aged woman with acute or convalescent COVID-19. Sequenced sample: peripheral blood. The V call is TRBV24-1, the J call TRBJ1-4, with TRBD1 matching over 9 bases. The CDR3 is CATSDPSRQYTGGRKKLFF. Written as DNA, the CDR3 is TGTGCCACCAGTGACCCCTCTAGGCAGTATACAGGGGGCAGGAAAAAACTGTTTTTT.